This record covers a single TCR beta chain. Random hexamers served to reverse transcribe roughly 0.5 to 1 ug RNA. MiXCR, applied by TCRdb to the immunoSEQ multiplex PCR reads, yields one record per CDR3 protein. Seen here are 110,000 or so distinct CDR3 sequences, roughly 92% observed once, and the top ten hold 0.095% to 0.1%. The CDR3 spans 15 residues. V was clipped by 3 bases and J by 1 base, with 13 bases between them. In germline, CDR1 is SGHRS, CDR2 YFSETQ. This sample is drawn from a study of CD8 T cells in Susac syndrome. The rearrangement uses TRBV5-1 and TRBJ2-5, with D possibly being TRBD2 (5 bases). This TCR derives from a human donor in good health. The specimen sequenced was CD4+ T cells from PBMCs. This CDR3 is CASSSSREFQETQYF. In DNA, the CDR3 is TGCGCCAGCAGCTCCTCTAGGGAGTTCCAAGAGACCCAGTACTTC.